Listed below are T cell receptor beta chains from one sample, sequenced in a study of radiation and T cells in renal cell carcinoma. Measured with immunoSEQ multiplex PCR; TCRdb has only the in-frame clones, and not every one. The repertoire has 40,000 to 50,000 clones, approximately 83% of them found once; the top ten carry about 31%. Sequencing used blood, obtained from a patient whose treatment included radiotherapy and nephrectomy. These receptors were taken from a woman between 65 and 79 years old with renal cell carcinoma. Each CDR3 is given with its conserved first and last residue. Each record gives: J gene, V gene, D gene, clone size, CDR3 DNA, CDR3 protein. The D gene is left open where the match is weak. Expanded clones get a size class; other rows say once, few or many, or leave the size out.

>TRBJ2-7|TRBV6-6|-|-
TGTGCCAGCAGACTACCTTCAGGGTACGAGCAGTACTTC
CASRLPSGYEQYF
>TRBJ1-2|TRBV7-2|-|-
TGTGCCAGCAGTCCTAGCGCACAGATTAACTATGGCTACACCTTC
CASSPSAQINYGYTF
>TRBJ1-6|TRBV2|-|-
TGTGCCAGCAGTGAGCTACTAATCGATTCACCCCTCCACTTT
CASSELLIDSPLHF
>TRBJ2-5|TRBV23-1|-|once
TGCGCCAGCTGGGGGCCCCAGTACTTC
CASWGPQYF
>TRBJ2-3|TRBV15|-|-
TGTGCCACCAGCAGGCGACTGGGCGAGCGCACAGATACGCAGTATTTT
CATSRRLGERTDTQYF
>TRBJ1-1|TRBV19|TRBD1|few
TGTGCCAGTAGTGGGACAGGGTTTAGCACTGAAGCTTTCTTT
CASSGTGFSTEAFF
>TRBJ2-5|TRBV5-1|TRBD1|-
TGCGCCAGCAGCTTCGGGACAGAAAAAGAGACCCAGTACTTC
CASSFGTEKETQYF
>TRBJ2-5|TRBV14|-|-
TGTGCCAGCAGCCCTCGGGTATGGGAAGAGACCCAGTACTTC
CASSPRVWEETQYF
>TRBJ2-7|TRBV5-6|TRBD1|-
TGTGCCAGCAGCTTGGTAGGACAGGGTATATACGAGCAGTACTTC
CASSLVGQGIYEQYF
>TRBJ2-5|TRBV9|TRBD2|few
TGTGCCAGCAGCACCACCGGGACTAGCAGCCCGGAGACCCAGTACTTC
CASSTTGTSSPETQYF
>TRBJ1-1|TRBV5-8|-|-
TGTGCCAGCAGCTTGGTAGGTGGGAGTTTCGCTGAAGCTTTCTTT
CASSLVGGSFAEAFF
>TRBJ1-1|TRBV30|-|-
TGTGCCTGGGGCGGACGGTTAGAAGCTTTCTTT
CAWGGRLEAFF
>TRBJ1-1|TRBV4-1|-|-
TGCGCCAGCAGCCAAGAACCCCGCGAAGGTTTACCAGCTTTCTTT
CASSQEPREGLPAFF
>TRBJ2-7|TRBV18|TRBD2|-
TGTGCCAGCTCACTTAGCGGGAGTTACGAGCAGTACTTC
CASSLSGSYEQYF
>TRBJ2-1|TRBV19|-|-
TGTGCCAGTAGTATAGAAGAGGCGGGATGGGTGGATGAGCAGTTCTTC
CASSIEEAGWVDEQFF
>TRBJ2-1|TRBV10-3|-|-
TGTGCCATCAGTCCTCCTACGGCACTCAATGAGCAGTTCTTC
CAISPPTALNEQFF
>TRBJ2-1|TRBV9|TRBD2|-
TGTGCCAGCAGCGTAGGAGCCGGCGGGGGGACGAATGAGCAGTTCTTC
CASSVGAGGGTNEQFF
>TRBJ2-2|TRBV14|-|-
TGTGCCAGCAGCCAAGATCAACTGACCTACACCGGGGAGCTGTTTTTT
CASSQDQLTYTGELFF
>TRBJ2-6|TRBV4-2|TRBD2|-
TGTGCCAGCAGCCACCTAGCGGGAGGGCCTGTTGGGGCCAACGTCCTGACTTTC
CASSHLAGGPVGANVLTF
>TRBJ2-5|TRBV7-6|TRBD2|-
TGTGCCAGCAGCTTAGGGACTAGCGAGCAAGAGACCCAGTACTTC
CASSLGTSEQETQYF
>TRBJ2-3|TRBV5-6|-|-
TGTGCCAGCAGCTGGAGGGCAGATACGCAGTATTTT
CASSWRADTQYF
>TRBJ2-7|TRBV7-8|-|-
TGTGCCAGCAGCTTAAGTCTTCCCGAGCAGTACTTC
CASSLSLPEQYF
>TRBJ2-1|TRBV9|-|-
TGTGCCAGCAGCGCCTTGGGCGAACCGCGGGGTGAGCAGTTCTTC
CASSALGEPRGEQFF
>TRBJ1-1|TRBV5-1|TRBD1|-
TGCGCCAGCAGCTTGCCCGGGACAGGGGACACTGAAGCTTTCTTT
CASSLPGTGDTEAFF
>TRBJ1-1|TRBV4-1|-|-
TGCGCCAGCAGCCAAGATGTGTCGGCGGGCACTGAAGCTTTCTTT
CASSQDVSAGTEAFF
>TRBJ2-6|TRBV5-4|TRBD1|-
TGTGCCAGCAGCCCCCGGGTTAACAGGGGAAACGTCCTGACTTTC
CASSPRVNRGNVLTF
>TRBJ1-3|TRBV10-3|-|-
TGTGATCCCCGCCGGGAATTAGCTGGAAACACCATATATTTT
CDPRRELAGNTIYF
>TRBJ1-3|TRBV18|-|-
TGTGCCAGCTCACTGACAGGAGGCGGAAACACCATATATTTT
CASSLTGGGNTIYF
>TRBJ1-1|TRBV7-3|TRBD1|-
TGTGCCAGCAGCGTACAGGGGGTGGAGACTGAAGCTTTCTTT
CASSVQGVETEAFF
>TRBJ2-3|TRBV6-6|TRBD2|-
TGTGCCAGCAGCCGGACTAGCGGGGGGGCCAATACGCAGTATTTT
CASSRTSGGANTQYF
>TRBJ2-3|TRBV7-3|TRBD2|-
TGTGCCAGCAGCCCGGGGAGGGCGGGAGATACGCAGTATTTT
CASSPGRAGDTQYF
>TRBJ2-5|TRBV7-6|-|-
TGTGCCAGCTGTTTGCCGGGCAGTCAAGAGACCCAGTACTTC
CASCLPGSQETQYF
>TRBJ2-7|TRBV7-9|TRBD1|-
TGTGCCAGCAGCCATCCGGGACAGGGCTCCTACGAGCAGTACTTC
CASSHPGQGSYEQYF
>TRBJ1-1|TRBV18|-|-
TGTGCCAGCTCACCACCGTCAGGTCCAAACACTGAAGCTTTCTTT
CASSPPSGPNTEAFF
>TRBJ2-1|TRBV6-1|TRBD2|-
TGTGCCAGCAGTGAAGCAATAGCGGGGTGGGACAATGAGCAGTTCTTC
CASSEAIAGWDNEQFF
>TRBJ2-1|TRBV4-1|-|-
TGCGCCAGCAGCACCTACTTGGGGGCTTCCTACAATGAGCAGTTCTTC
CASSTYLGASYNEQFF
>TRBJ2-3|TRBV4-1|-|-
TGCGCCAGCAGCCAAGCCCTAAGGGCACAGACAGATACGCAGTATTTT
CASSQALRAQTDTQYF
>TRBJ1-4|TRBV5-1|TRBD1|once
TGCGCCAGCAGCTCTGGGACAGATGGGTTTGAAAAACTGTTTTTT
CASSSGTDGFEKLFF
>TRBJ1-2|TRBV6-6|-|-
TGTGCCAGCAGTTATATAGGTTCCTATGGCTACACCTTC
CASSYIGSYGYTF
>TRBJ2-1|TRBV6-1|-|-
TGTGCCAGCAGTGAAAGGGTTGAGCAGTTCTTC
CASSERVEQFF
>TRBJ1-2|TRBV28|TRBD1|-
TGTGCCAGCAGTTTGAGGCAGGGGGACTATGGCTACACCTTC
CASSLRQGDYGYTF
>TRBJ1-2|TRBV4-1|TRBD1|-
TGCGCCAGCAGCCAGGAGGTCACAGGGGCCTCCTATGGCTACACCTTC
CASSQEVTGASYGYTF
>TRBJ2-7|TRBV5-6|TRBD1|-
TGTGCCAGCAGCTCGGACAGGGTCTACGAGCAGTACTTC
CASSSDRVYEQYF
>TRBJ1-2|TRBV5-6|-|-
TGTGCCAGCAGCCGAAACTATGGCTACACCTTC
CASSRNYGYTF
>TRBJ2-2|TRBV13|-|-
TGTGCCAGCAGCCCGTCGACTAGTTTCACCGGGGAGCTGTTTTTT
CASSPSTSFTGELFF
>TRBJ2-1|TRBV4-3|-|-
TGCGCCAGCAGCCCCTCCCGGACCGGCGGGTACAATGAGCAGTTCTTC
CASSPSRTGGYNEQFF
>TRBJ1-5|TRBV27|-|-
TGTGCCAGCAGTGGGCGTGGGGCCAGCAATCAGCCCCAGCATTTT
CASSGRGASNQPQHF
>TRBJ2-5|TRBV14|-|-
TGTGCCAGCAGACAGGCTAATCCCAAGACCCAGTACTTC
CASRQANPKTQYF
>TRBJ2-3|TRBV5-1|-|-
TGCGCCAGCAGCCCCGAACGGACTAGCACAGATACGCAGTATTTT
CASSPERTSTDTQYF
>TRBJ1-5|TRBV7-8|-|few
TGTGCCAGCAGCTTAGTGGCGTATAGCAATCAGCCCCAGCATTTT
CASSLVAYSNQPQHF